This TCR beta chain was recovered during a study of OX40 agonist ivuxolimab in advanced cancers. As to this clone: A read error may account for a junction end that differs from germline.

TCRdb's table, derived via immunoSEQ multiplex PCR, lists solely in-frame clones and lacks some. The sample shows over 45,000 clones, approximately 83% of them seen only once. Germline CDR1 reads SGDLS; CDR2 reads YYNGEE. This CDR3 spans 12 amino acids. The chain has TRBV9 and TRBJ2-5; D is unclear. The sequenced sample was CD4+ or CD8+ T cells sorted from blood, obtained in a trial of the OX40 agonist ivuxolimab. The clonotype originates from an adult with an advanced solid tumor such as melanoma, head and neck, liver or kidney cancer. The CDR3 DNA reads TGTGCCAGCAGCGTAGTAGGAGAGACTCAGTACTTC. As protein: CASSVVGETQYF.